These T cell receptor beta chains were read from a single sample in a study of CD8+ T cells in alopecia areata. TCRdb keeps only in-frame clones here, not all; method: immunoSEQ multiplex PCR. Among 150,000 to 200,000 clones, about 71% were seen once, and the ten largest hold over 0.85%. This sample comprised CD4+ T cells sorted from blood, obtained at week 4, from a patient treated with tofacitinib. The receptors come from a human donor with alopecia areata. The CDR3 runs from the conserved cysteine through the conserved F or W.

TRBV6-1,CASSEGGLHNSPLHF
TRBV29-1,CSVEGSLGGTQYF
TRBV4-2,CASSQGTGAFF
TRBV29-1,CSVVLLRGTSSGNEQFF
TRBV29-1,CSVDGPRGLTGELFF
TRBV18,CASSPPLSQRTEAFF
TRBV11-2,CASSLVDKQYF
TRBV5-1,CASSPQGPGELFF
TRBV10-2,CASSGGNSPLHF
TRBV25-1,CASSEVTGDNSPLHF
TRBV6-6,CASSDPTGINQPQHF
TRBV30,CAWTVSGANVLTF
TRBV18,CASSTGGLDGEQYF
TRBV15,CATSRITGAGENYEQYF
TRBV27,CASSWVEGAYEQYF
TRBV5-1,CASSFGTGFTGELFF
TRBV2,CASTPGYEQYF
TRBV11-2,CASSRGTYYNEQFF
TRBV29-1,CSVVTSSYNEQFF
TRBV2,CASNRAATGELFF
TRBV30,CAWSVWRVSSYNEQFF